This T cell receptor (beta chain) was sequenced for a study of PD-1 blockade in classical Hodgkin lymphoma (dated by TCRdb to 2018 to 2020). Regarding the complete study: Nivolumab dosing was 3 mg/kg intravenously every 2 weeks, continuing until either disease progression or unacceptable toxicity. To define a peripheral blood immune signature of response to PD-1 blockade in classical Hodgkin lymphoma, the study combined TCR beta sequencing with CyTOF. Overall results and qualifications from the work: Among trial patients, those achieving complete response had baseline diversity similar to that of newly diagnosed patients, while diversity was significantly lower in partial responders and progressors. Baseline TCR diversity was reported to be lower in newly diagnosed patients than in healthy donors, and even lower in relapsed/refractory patients. Lower diversity was seen in patients whose nivolumab began less than 1 year after ASCT, and these patients were left out of later analyses so that immune reconstitution would not confound the results. A significant rise by C4D1 was seen in CD4+ but not CD8+ TCR diversity (p=0.0027 vs p=0.16), with the rise being most apparent in complete responders (p=0.02). The study was limited to a single clinical trial cohort, and causes of repertoire differences, possibly disease activity or prior therapy, remained undefined.

Relative to germline, V is 5 bases shorter and J is 2 bases shorter, with 14 bases between their ends. There are 14 amino acids in the CDR3, from cysteine to phenylalanine inclusive. Only CDR3 DNA is held: 42 bases, read in frame from base 1. CDR1 SGHNT and CDR2 YYREEE were looked up in the germline V gene (reference sequence). On this clone itself: Its antigen remains undetermined. Base qualities were left out, and no much larger clone turns up one base away.

Genomic DNA was isolated using the Qiagen DNeasy kit from unsorted PBMCs as well as from negatively selected CD4+ and CD8+ fractions. Using primers that anneal to V and J segments, immunoSEQ multiplex PCR amplified the TCR beta CDR3 regions. A synthetic immune receptor repertoire was used to minimize amplification bias, and remaining bias was computationally removed after sequencing. As for how the authors treated the data: Repertoire diversity was quantified as the Shannon entropy index using custom Python scripts. Unsorted, CD4+ and CD8+ repertoires were analyzed separately, except for combined analyses in which CD4+ and CD8+ sequences were merged in silico. Clonal expansion was defined as at least a 2-fold frequency increase after treatment relative to C1D1, with a pseudocount of 0.5 for undetected baseline clones. Singleton clones were defined as clones with 0 or 1 copy at C1D1, and non-singleton clones were defined as clones with 2 or more copies. Clones expanded in unsorted samples were annotated as CD4+, CD8+ or unknown by matching protein sequences in sorted samples from the same patient. Wilcoxon tests on paired samples were used to test changes in diversity from C1D1 to C4D1. In TCRdb, the immuneACCESS table is reduced to in-frame sequences with V and J assigned. These tables do not hold every clone; where another copy was compared, an unresolved V gene accounts for under half, and the others remain unexplained. V, J and clone size derive from that table, while D and trimming were established from the DNA sequence. The sample yields fewer than 100,000 clones; about 92% were counted once. The biggest ten clones account for 1.5% to 2.5% of the sample.

The meaning of the sample's time point label: cycle 4 day 1 (C4D1), after 6 weeks of nivolumab. All trial patients had relapsed after autologous stem cell transplantation, with cohorts A, B and C differing in prior brentuximab vedotin exposure. The trial cohort comprised more than 55 patients with relapsed/refractory classical Hodgkin lymphoma whose best overall responses were complete response, partial response or progressive disease. Trial patients were treated with single-agent nivolumab in the multi-cohort phase II CheckMate 205 trial. An independent review committee assessed best overall response by applying the 2007 International Working Group response criteria. Trial PBMCs were collected just before the start of nivolumab (C1D1) and during therapy at cycle 2 day 1 and cycle 4 day 1. Peripheral blood was collected in 8 mL Vacutainer Cell Preparation Tubes, from which PBMCs were isolated by centrifugation and then cryopreserved.

This receptor chain uses TRBV5-4 and TRBJ2-7; possibly the D gene is TRBD1, per 8 matching bases. Here the sequenced sample was peripheral blood mononuclear cells (PBMCs), taken before the fourth cycle of nivolumab. This clonotype originated in a human donor with classical Hodgkin lymphoma. The DNA sequence is TGTGCCAGCAGTCAACAGGGGGGGACCTACGAGCAGTACTTC. Protein translation: CASSQQGGTYEQYF.